The 11 T cell receptor beta chains reported below all come from one sample, sequenced in a study of shared clonotypes between healthy human individuals. TCRdb keeps only in-frame clones here, not all; method: immunoSEQ multiplex PCR. The data hold about 980,000 clones, with 70% to 85% observed a single time. Sequencing input: memory CD4+ T cells sorted from blood. Sample subset: CD45RA-negative fraction. These receptors were taken from a man between 18 and 29 years old in good health.

This rearrangement joins TRBV4-2 to TRBJ2-2; D might be TRBD1 (5 bases). V was clipped by 2 bases and J by 2 bases, with 6 bases between them. The CDR3 has 14 amino acids. Germline V lookup: CDR1 LGHNA, CDR2 YNFKEQ. The CDR3 coding sequence is TGTGCCAGCAGCCAACAGGGAAACACCGGGGAGCTGTTTTTT. Its protein is CASSQQGNTGELFF.

This clone was observed at least ten times. This chain uses TRBV7-9 with TRBJ1-3; maybe TRBD1 (5 bases). The CDR3 is made up of 15 amino acids. V lost 2 bases, J lost 0 bases, and 8 bases lay in between. Germline CDR1 SEHNR, CDR2 FQNEAQ (reference sequence). The CDR3 protein is CASSLSGSSGNTIYF. DNA for the CDR3: TGTGCCAGCAGCTTATCAGGGAGCTCTGGAAACACCATATATTTT.

This clone has more than one count but fewer than ten. DNA of the CDR3: TGTGCCAGCAGTTTATCTGCGAGGGCCGGGGAGCTGTTTTTT. It encodes CASSLSARAGELFF. The chain links TRBV28 to TRBJ2-2; possible D gene TRBD2, 5 bases. CDR1 and CDR2 (germline): MDHEN, SYDVKM. The CDR3 is 14 residues long. The germline V and J ends were trimmed by 1 base and 6 bases, with 9 bases remaining between them.

This clone was counted once. V and J are TRBV10-3 and TRBJ2-3, with TRBD2 identical over 8 bases. Germline assignment: CDR1 ENHRY and CDR2 SYGVKD. The CDR3 totals 15 residues. With V trimmed by 0 bases and J by 1 base, 0 bases remained unmatched. CDR3 sequence reads: CAISESTSGTDTQYF. CDR3 DNA: TGTGCCATCAGTGAGTCGACTAGCGGCACAGATACGCAGTATTTT.

This clone has only a few counts. CDR3 residues: CASSLPVGPGGYTF. CDR3 in DNA: TGTGCCAGCAGTTTACCCGTGGGGCCAGGGGGCTACACCTTC. V and J are TRBV28 and TRBJ1-2, with D possibly TRBD1 on 5 matching bases. The CDR3 runs 14 residues. The V end was cut by 2 bases, the J end by 8 bases, with 15 bases between. Germline loops: CDR1 MDHEN, CDR2 SYDVKM.

This chain links TRBV30 with TRBJ2-2; 7 bases are shared with TRBD2. The CDR3 covers 17 residues. V lost 8 bases to trimming and J lost 1 base; unmatched junction nucleotides: 16. Germline V lookup: CDR1 GTSNPN, CDR2 SVGIG (reference sequence). In DNA, the CDR3 is TGTGCCGGGCACAGGACCGGGGGGTCCAGGAACACCGGGGAGCTGTTTTTT. This gives the protein CAGHRTGGSRNTGELFF.

This rearrangement joins TRBV10-1 to TRBJ2-5; 7 bases map to TRBD2. This CDR3 region has 15 residues. J was trimmed by 2 bases and V by 3 bases; bases with no gene match: 6. Germline CDR1 WNHNN, CDR2 SYGVQD (reference sequence). CDR3 sequence (DNA): TGCGCCAGCAGTGATTCTAGCGGCACTCAAGAGACCCAGTACTTC. Its translation: CASSDSSGTQETQYF.

Regarding this clone: Other DNA sequences from this sample encode an identical CDR3 as well. The chain is built from TRBV4-1 and TRBJ1-2; D not certain. Trimming took off 0 bases at V and 5 bases at J, with 7 bases between the two ends. The CDR3 loop spans 13 amino acids. Per the germline V gene, CDR1 is MGHRA and CDR2 is YSYEKL. In nucleotides, the CDR3 is TGCGCCAGCAGCCAAGATGAGCGGTATGGCTACACCTTC. Amino acid sequence: CASSQDERYGYTF.

A note on this clone: Other DNA sequences in the same sample also yield this CDR3. The chain uses TRBV5-1 and TRBJ2-1, with 8 bases lining up with TRBD2. The germline V gene encodes CDR1 SGHRS and CDR2 YFSETQ. The ends lost 1 base at V and 0 bases at J; junction bases unmatched: 0. The CDR3 is made up of 15 amino acids. The CDR3 bases are TGCGCCAGCAGCTTGAGCGGGAGCTCCTACAATGAGCAGTTCTTC. It translates to CASSLSGSSYNEQFF.

This clone showed up just once. The rearrangement joins TRBV18 to TRBJ2-3; D not certain. The ends were cut back, 8 bases at V and 6 bases at J, with 12 bases in the middle. The CDR3 has 12 amino acids. The germline V gene encodes CDR1 KGHSH and CDR2 LQKENI. The chain's CDR3 is CASTTLPDTQYF. CDR3 nucleotide sequence: TGTGCCAGCACAACCTTACCGGATACGCAGTATTTT.

The chain joins TRBV5-1 to TRBJ2-1, with D possibly being TRBD1 or TRBD2 (5 bases each). From germline, CDR1 is SGHRS and CDR2 YFSETQ. CDR3 length: 14 amino acids. The V and J ends lost 6 bases and 10 bases respectively, with 20 bases between them. CDR3 amino acids: CASMNTGRLGEQFF. As DNA, the CDR3 is TGCGCCAGCATGAATACGGGGCGCTTGGGCGAGCAGTTCTTC. Full variable domain (outside the CDR3, taken from reference TRBV5-1 and TRBJ2-1): KAGVTQTPRYLIKTRGQQVTLSCSPISGHRSVSWYQQTPGQGLQFLFEYFSETQRNKGNFPGRFSGRQFSNSRSEMNVSTLELGDSALYLCASMNTGRLGEQFFGPGTRLTVL.